This T cell receptor beta chain came from a study of Ad26.COV2.S vaccination and SARS-CoV-2 variants. Looking at the study overall: Recipients of Ad26.COV2.S got it intramuscularly, once or twice 56 days apart.

The CDR3 length is 17 residues. Germline V CDR1 and CDR2: LNHDA, SQIVND (reference sequence). V lost 4 bases, J lost 4 bases, and 22 bases lay in between. Method: immunoSEQ multiplex PCR; TCRdb's copy keeps in-frame clones and lacks some. The table includes under 550,000 clones, roughly 90% detected once. Treatment meaning: some 20 received Ad26.COV2.S at low or high dose, single or two shots; about five received placebo; per-sample allocation not given. The investigators took samples on day 63 after the first vaccine or placebo injection. Points from the study as a whole: Vaccine recipients surpassed placebo recipients in spike-specific TCR breadth. Across vaccine and placebo recipients, the breadth of non-spike TCRs was similar.

In its sample, this clone was seen many times. The antigen is not known. The clonotype comes from a person aged 18-65 years who received the Ad26.COV2.S COVID-19 vaccine or a placebo. This specimen was peripheral blood, taken in a trial of Ad26.COV2.S vaccine versus placebo. The V and J genes are TRBV19 and TRBJ1-2; tentative D call: TRBD1 (5 bases). The CDR3 spells CASSRRVGEARGYGYTF. CDR3 sequence (DNA): TGTGCCAGTAGTAGGCGCGTAGGGGAGGCGCGTGGCTATGGCTACACCTTC.